These 15 T cell receptor beta chains were sequenced from one sample in a study of T cells in localized non-small cell lung cancer. The method was immunoSEQ multiplex PCR; TCRdb's version includes in-frame clones alone and lacks a portion of them. The table includes around 100,000 clones, around 90% detected once. The sample here was peripheral blood, taken before any cancer treatment. The origin of the receptors is a man between 40 and 70 years old with stage I squamous cell lung carcinoma.

The chain employs TRBV29-1 and TRBJ2-3; D is unclear. Trimming removed 1 base at V and 5 bases at J, with 4 bases between. CDR1 and CDR2 from the germline V gene are SQVTM and ANQGSEA. The CDR3 contains 11 residues. CDR3 bases: TGCAGCGTTGAAGTTGAAGATACGCAGTATTTT. Translated: CSVEVEDTQYF.

The J gene is TRBJ1-6, the V gene TRBV6-5, with TRBD1 matching 9 bases. The germline V gene has CDR1 MNHEY and CDR2 SVGAGI. V shed 0 bases, J shed 10 bases, and the junction held 4 bases outside the gene matches. This CDR3 spans 15 amino acids. The CDR3 sequence: CASSYSTGGQSPLHF. CDR3 DNA: TGTGCCAGCAGTTACTCGACAGGGGGACAATCACCCCTCCACTTT.

V gene TRBV7-3 combines with J gene TRBJ2-5; either TRBD1 or TRBD2 may supply D (7 bases each). The CDR3 runs to 13 residues. Germline V lookup: CDR1 SGHTA, CDR2 FQGTGA. The germline V and J ends were trimmed by 4 bases and 5 bases, with 11 bases remaining between them. CDR3 region: CASSSGGGETQYF. For the CDR3, the DNA is TGTGCCAGCAGCTCAGGGGGAGGGGAGACCCAGTACTTC.

This clone was recorded only once. The V gene is TRBV6-4, the J gene TRBJ1-6; 10 nucleotides line up with TRBD1. CDR3 length equals 15 residues. J lost 6 bases, V lost 6 bases, and 5 bases had no gene match. Germline CDR1 MRHNA, CDR2 SNTAGT. As DNA, the CDR3 is TGTGCCAGCAGCCGCGACAGGGGGCTTAATTCACCCCTCCACTTT. It yields the protein CASSRDRGLNSPLHF.

CDR3: CASTTGIRNSPLHF. DNA of the CDR3: TGTGCCAGCACCACAGGGATACGCAATTCACCCCTCCACTTT. The chain combines TRBV2 with TRBJ1-6; a possible D gene is TRBD1 (6 bases). Per the germline V gene, CDR1 is SNHLY and CDR2 is FYNNEI. This CDR3 comprises 14 residues. Between the trimmed V and J ends, which lost 7 bases and 7 bases, there was a span of 14 bases.

V is TRBV10-3 and J is TRBJ1-2; the match to TRBD1 covers 9 bases. In germline, CDR1 is ENHRY, CDR2 SYGVKD. The CDR3 consists of 14 residues. J lost 4 bases, V lost 7 bases, and 7 bases had no gene match. In DNA form, the CDR3 reads TGTGCCATCAACGAAGACAGGGGGGTCTATGGCTACACCTTC. It specifies CAINEDRGVYGYTF.

V usage is TRBV2 and J usage is TRBJ2-1; a possible D gene is TRBD1 (6 bases). Germline-derived CDR1 and CDR2 are SNHLY and FYNNEI. This CDR3 is built from 14 residues. Trimming removed 4 bases from V and 8 bases from J, with 15 bases in between. CDR3 DNA sequence: TGTGCCAGCAGTGGACGCAGGGACATCCATGAGCAGTTCTTC. Amino acids: CASSGRRDIHEQFF.

J is TRBJ2-2 and V is TRBV2; 8 bases fit TRBD1. In germline, CDR1 is SNHLY, CDR2 FYNNEI. J gave up 2 bases and V 5 bases, and 7 bases lay outside the gene matches. The CDR3 consists of 16 residues. The CDR3 protein is CASSQRQGINTGELFF. Written as DNA, the CDR3 is TGTGCCAGCAGTCAAAGACAGGGGATAAACACCGGGGAGCTGTTTTTT.

A few counts support this clone. V and J are TRBV19 and TRBJ2-2; D may be TRBD2 (7 bases). V shed 6 bases and J shed 2 bases, with 13 bases lying between them. The CDR3 is 15 amino acids. Germline CDR1 and CDR2: LNHDA and SQIVND (reference sequence). The CDR3 region is CASRRAGANTGELFF. The DNA of the CDR3 is TGTGCCAGTAGGCGGGCGGGGGCCAACACCGGGGAGCTGTTTTTT. The full variable domain, with the rest looked up from reference TRBV19 and TRBJ2-2, is DGGITQSPKYLFRKEGQNVTLSCEQNLNHDAMYWYRQDPGQGLRLIYYSQIVNDFQKGDIAEGYSVSREKKESFPLTVTSAQKNPTAFYLCASRRAGANTGELFFGEGSRLTVL.

The CDR3 coding sequence is TGCGCCAGCAGCGGCAAACAGGGTAATGGCTACACCTTC. Residues: CASSGKQGNGYTF. The chain recombines TRBV5-1 with TRBJ1-2; D might be TRBD1 (6 bases). The germline CDR1 and CDR2 sequences are SGHRS and YFSETQ. The V and J ends lost 4 bases and 6 bases respectively, with 13 bases between them. The CDR3 runs 13 residues.

The rearrangement joins TRBV11-2 to TRBJ2-5, with TRBD2 identical over 7 bases. Germline V lookup: CDR1 SGHAT, CDR2 FQNNGV. The CDR3 contains 16 residues. V shed 5 bases, J shed 3 bases, and the junction held 12 bases outside the gene matches. The CDR3 loop reads CASSRTYGGGKETQYF. The DNA of the CDR3 is TGTGCCAGCAGCCGAACCTACGGGGGAGGGAAAGAGACCCAGTACTTC.

The chain is built from TRBV19 and TRBJ2-3; D is perhaps TRBD1 (5 bases). This CDR3 is 14 amino acids long. V was clipped by 6 bases and J by 2 bases, with 12 bases between them. Germline CDR1 LNHDA, CDR2 SQIVND (reference sequence). The CDR3 DNA sequence: TGTGCCAGTAGGCAGGGTCGGAACACAGATACGCAGTATTTT. Translated, it gives CASRQGRNTDTQYF.

This clone has only a few counts. J is TRBJ1-2 and V is TRBV18, with 7 nucleotides matching TRBD1. Germline V CDR1 and CDR2: KGHSH, LQKENI. J gave up 2 bases and V 6 bases, and 6 bases lay outside the gene matches. The CDR3 covers 14 residues. In DNA, the CDR3 is TGTGCCAGCTCCGAGGGACAGAGCAACTATGGCTACACCTTC. This gives the protein CASSEGQSNYGYTF.

About this clone: At one end, the junction sequence differs from germline, possibly due to a read error. The chain joins TRBV25-1 to TRBJ2-7; tentatively, D is TRBD1 (6 bases). This CDR3 is built from 12 residues. CDR1 is MGHDK, CDR2 SYGVNS, per germline. The CDR3 sequence: CASSELGAGQYF. CDR3 sequence (DNA): TGTGCCAGCAGCGAATTGGGGGCCGGGCAGTACTTC.

In its sample, this clone was seen once. The gene calls are TRBV5-5 and TRBJ2-2; 9 positions agree with TRBD2. The ends lost 2 bases at V and 6 bases at J; junction bases unmatched: 2. The CDR3 has 14 residues. CDR1 and CDR2 from the germline V gene are SGHKS and YYEKEE (reference sequence). DNA of the CDR3: TGTGCCAGCAGCTTTAGGACTAGCGCCGGGGAGCTGTTTTTT. Residues: CASSFRTSAGELFF.